Sequencing of this T cell receptor beta chain was carried out in a study of Ad26.COV2.S vaccination and SARS-CoV-2 variants. On the study more broadly: A participant enrolled in the COV1001 Ad26.COV2.S trial arm provided the sample. Doses of Ad26.COV2.S were injected into muscle once or twice, 56 days apart. The study's findings and limits: The TCR breadth and depth analyses may have understated or missed part of the total T cell responses. Researchers reported similar non-spike TCR breadth in vaccine and placebo recipients.

Libraries were prepared by immunoSEQ multiplex PCR; TCRdb keeps only in-frame clonotypes and omits some of them. The sample has 300,000 to 350,000 clones; less than 90% are singletons. This sample's treatment: around 19 received Ad26.COV2.S at low or high dose, single or two shots; five or six received placebo; per-sample allocation not given. Day 63 after the first injection of vaccine or placebo was the sampling time. Germline V gene sequence: CDR1 LGHDT, CDR2 YNNKEL (reference sequence). This CDR3 is built from 14 residues. Trimming took 3 bases from V and 4 from J, leaving 10 bases between them. On this clone itself: Its matching antigen is unknown.

The sample was peripheral blood, taken in a trial of Ad26.COV2.S vaccine versus placebo. This receptor was obtained from a person between 18 and 65 years old who received the Ad26.COV2.S COVID-19 vaccine or a placebo. This chain joins TRBV3-1 (or the pseudogene TRBV3-2) and TRBJ1-5; D not certain. The CDR3 sequence: CASSHSATNQPQHF. CDR3 coding DNA: TGTGCCAGCAGCCATTCTGCGACGAATCAGCCCCAGCATTTT.